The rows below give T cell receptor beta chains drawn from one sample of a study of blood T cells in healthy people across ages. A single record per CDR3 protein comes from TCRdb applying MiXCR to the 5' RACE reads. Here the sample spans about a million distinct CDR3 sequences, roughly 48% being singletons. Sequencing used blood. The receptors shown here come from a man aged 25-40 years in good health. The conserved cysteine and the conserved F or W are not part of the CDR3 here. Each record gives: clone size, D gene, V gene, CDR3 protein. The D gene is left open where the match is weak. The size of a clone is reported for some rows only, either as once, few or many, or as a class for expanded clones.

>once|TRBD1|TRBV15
ATSRDPTGVGEQY
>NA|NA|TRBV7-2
ASSPDSGGVTDTQY
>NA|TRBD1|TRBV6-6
ASSSQGAQSRSGYT
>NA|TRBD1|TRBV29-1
SVEWTGGTEQF
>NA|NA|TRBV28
ASRLSTGALTDTLY
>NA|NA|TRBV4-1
ASSQVGETNYGYT
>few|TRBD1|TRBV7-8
ASSSFGTEQETQY
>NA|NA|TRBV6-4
ASSEVLGGDEQF
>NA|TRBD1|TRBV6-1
ASSEAPTGVSYEQY
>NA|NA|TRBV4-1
ASSQGYYEKLF
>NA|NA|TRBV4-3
ASSQDKFAGVDTGELF
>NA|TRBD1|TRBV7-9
ARRTGDNEQY
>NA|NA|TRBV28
ASLPGGRNQPQH
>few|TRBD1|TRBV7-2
ASSLGFPGTGF
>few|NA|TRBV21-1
ASSKVEGRRYCYEQY
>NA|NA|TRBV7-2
ASSQNTGPYEQY
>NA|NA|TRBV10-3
AISESGMNSPLH
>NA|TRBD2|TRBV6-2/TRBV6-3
ASSGLAGKDTQY
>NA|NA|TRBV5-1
ASSSGGLSSYEQY
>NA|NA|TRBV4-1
ASSQNQNQPQH
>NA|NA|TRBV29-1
SVDLDSPDNEQY
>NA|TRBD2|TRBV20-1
SARLAGGPQNEQY
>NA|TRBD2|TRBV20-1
SARPSGGAGEQF
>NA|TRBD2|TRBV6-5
ASSAGTSGGETQY
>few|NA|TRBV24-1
ATSDGRFEQY
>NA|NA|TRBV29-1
SVEDRDGTYEQY
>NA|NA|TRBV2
ASSEVGGSGEKLF
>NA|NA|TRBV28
ASRPQGRANEKLF
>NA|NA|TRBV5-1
ASSLAPGTSNEKLF
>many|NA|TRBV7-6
ASSFIPNSYEQY
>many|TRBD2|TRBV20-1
SASDSGGFEQY
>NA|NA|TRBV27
ASSLSGGISEAF
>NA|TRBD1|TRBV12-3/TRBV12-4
ASSWTGDGGTKNIQY
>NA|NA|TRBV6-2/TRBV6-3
ASSYSAETLWSYEQY
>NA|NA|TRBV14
ASSRDTLGETQY
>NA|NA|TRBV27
ASSSPTTTDTQY
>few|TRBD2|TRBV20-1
SARFLAGGRSEQY
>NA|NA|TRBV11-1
ASSSDSASYNEQF
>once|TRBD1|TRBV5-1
ASSWVSGTGLIGELF
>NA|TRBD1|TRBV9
ASSVGYRGLDRNEKLF
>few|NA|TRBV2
ASRGLYEQY
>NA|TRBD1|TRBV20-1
SAWDRGLSYEQY
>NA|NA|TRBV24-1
ATSDDSGVNYNEQF
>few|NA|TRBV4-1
ASSQDGNPWGNQPQH
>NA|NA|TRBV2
ASSGLGDRSTDTQY
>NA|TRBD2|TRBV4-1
ASSQDPGGGVVTQY
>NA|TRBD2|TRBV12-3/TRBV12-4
ASSPPTSGGRNEQY
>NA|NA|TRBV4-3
ASSQDRGRGGTNGKLF
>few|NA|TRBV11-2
ASSPAPGYNYGYT
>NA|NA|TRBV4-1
ASSQGQETIETQY
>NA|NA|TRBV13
ASSSAGAGGTEAF
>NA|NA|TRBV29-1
SVEDLGGRAYNEQF
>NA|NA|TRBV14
ASSQVGGSQFTGELF
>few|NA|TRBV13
ASSLVGTGHEQY
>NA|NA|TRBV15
ATRDWGRKGTRTDTQY
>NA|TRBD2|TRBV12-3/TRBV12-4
ASSSLRSSGGARQF
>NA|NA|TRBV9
ASSVGERSSYEQY